The T cell receptor beta chain under discussion was sequenced for a study of cytomegalovirus exposure and HLA in healthy donors. Amplification used 60 Vbeta primers and 13 Jbeta primers. Sequenced by immunoSEQ multiplex PCR; TCRdb stores in-frame clones only, minus some. The sample has over 100,000 clones; the top ten hold under 2%. This TCR was sampled from a man younger than 30 in good health and CMV-seronegative. Sample: PBMCs.

Here the CDR3 DNA reads TGTGCCAGCAGCAAATGGAGGGGGGACAGGAGGCCCTACGAGCAGTACTTC. Its translation is CASSKWRGDRRPYEQYF. The V and J genes are TRBV7-9 and TRBJ2-7; TRBD1 matches at 8 bases. The CDR3 covers 17 residues. Germline V lookup: CDR1 SEHNR, CDR2 FQNEAQ (reference sequence). Trimming at V came to 5 bases and at J to 2 bases, leaving 14 bases not matched to a gene. Using reference TRBV7-9 and TRBJ2-7 for the parts outside the CDR3, the full variable domain is DTGVSQNPRHKITKRGQNVTFRCDPISEHNRLYWYRQTLGQGPEFLTYFQNEAQLEKSRLLSDRFSAERPKGSFSTLEIQRTEQGDSAMYLCASSKWRGDRRPYEQYFGPGTRLTVT.